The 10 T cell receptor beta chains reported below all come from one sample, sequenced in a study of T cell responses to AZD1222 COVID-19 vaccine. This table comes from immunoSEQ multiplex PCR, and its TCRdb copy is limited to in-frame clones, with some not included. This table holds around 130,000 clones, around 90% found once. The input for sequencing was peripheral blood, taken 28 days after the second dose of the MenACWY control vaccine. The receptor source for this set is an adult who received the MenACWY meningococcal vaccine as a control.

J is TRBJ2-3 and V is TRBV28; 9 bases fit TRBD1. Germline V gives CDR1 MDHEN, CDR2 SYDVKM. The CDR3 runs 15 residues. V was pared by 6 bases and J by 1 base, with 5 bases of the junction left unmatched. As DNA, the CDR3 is TGTGCCAGCAGCGCCGGGACAGGGCGCACAGATACGCAGTATTTT. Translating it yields CASSAGTGRTDTQYF.

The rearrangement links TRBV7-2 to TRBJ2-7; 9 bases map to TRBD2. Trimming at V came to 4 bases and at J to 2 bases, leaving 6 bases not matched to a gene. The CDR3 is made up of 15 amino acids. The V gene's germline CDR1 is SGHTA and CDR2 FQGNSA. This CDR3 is CASSYLAGYTYEQYF. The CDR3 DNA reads TGTGCCAGCAGCTACCTAGCGGGGTATACCTACGAGCAGTACTTC.

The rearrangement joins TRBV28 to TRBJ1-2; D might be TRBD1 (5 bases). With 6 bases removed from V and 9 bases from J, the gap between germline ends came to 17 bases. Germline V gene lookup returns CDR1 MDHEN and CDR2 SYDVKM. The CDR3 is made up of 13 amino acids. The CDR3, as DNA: TGTGCCAGCAGCTCAGGGTCCGTGTTTAGCTACACCTTC. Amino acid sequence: CASSSGSVFSYTF.

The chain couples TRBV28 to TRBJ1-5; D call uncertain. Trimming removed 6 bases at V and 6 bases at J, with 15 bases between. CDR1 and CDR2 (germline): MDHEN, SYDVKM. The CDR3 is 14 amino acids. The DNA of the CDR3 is TGTGCCAGCAGGACCGGGAGAAGTGTTCAGCCCCAGCATTTT. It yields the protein CASRTGRSVQPQHF.

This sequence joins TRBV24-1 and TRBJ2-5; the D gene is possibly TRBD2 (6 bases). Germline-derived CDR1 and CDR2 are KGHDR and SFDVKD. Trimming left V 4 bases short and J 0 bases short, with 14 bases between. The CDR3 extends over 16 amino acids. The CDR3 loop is CATSDPAGTYQETQYF. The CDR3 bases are TGTGCCACCAGTGACCCCGCCGGGACTTACCAAGAGACCCAGTACTTC.

As DNA, the CDR3 is TGCGCCAGCAGCTTGGGAGAGGTGAACACTGAAGCTTTCTTT. Residues: CASSLGEVNTEAFF. This chain connects TRBV5-1 to TRBJ1-1; D ambiguous. The CDR3 is 14 amino acids. The germline gives CDR1 SGHRS, CDR2 YFSETQ. The ends were cut back, 0 bases at V and 0 bases at J, with 6 bases in the middle.

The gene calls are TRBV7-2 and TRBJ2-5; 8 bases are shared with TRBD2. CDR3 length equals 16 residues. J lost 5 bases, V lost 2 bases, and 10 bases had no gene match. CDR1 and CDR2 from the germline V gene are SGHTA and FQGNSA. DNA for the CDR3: TGTGCCAGCAGCTTAATGGCGCGGGGGGAGGGTGAGACCCAGTACTTC. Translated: CASSLMARGEGETQYF.

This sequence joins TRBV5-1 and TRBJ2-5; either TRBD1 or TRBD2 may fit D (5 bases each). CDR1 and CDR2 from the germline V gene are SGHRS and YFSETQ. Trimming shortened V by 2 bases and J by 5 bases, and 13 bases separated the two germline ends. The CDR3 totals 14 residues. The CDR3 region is CASSFGLGTETQYF. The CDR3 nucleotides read TGCGCCAGCAGCTTCGGTCTAGGGACCGAGACCCAGTACTTC.

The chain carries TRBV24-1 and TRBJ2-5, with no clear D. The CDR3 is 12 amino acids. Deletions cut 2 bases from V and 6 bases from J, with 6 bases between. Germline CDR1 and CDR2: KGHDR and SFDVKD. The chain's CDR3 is CATSDYRKTQYF. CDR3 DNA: TGTGCCACCAGTGATTATCGGAAGACCCAGTACTTC.

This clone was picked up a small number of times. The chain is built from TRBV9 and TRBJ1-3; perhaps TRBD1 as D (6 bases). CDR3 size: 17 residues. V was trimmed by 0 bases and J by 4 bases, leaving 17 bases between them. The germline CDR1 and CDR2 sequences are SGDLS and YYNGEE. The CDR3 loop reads CASSVESSGGHGNTIYF. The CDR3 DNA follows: TGTGCCAGCAGCGTAGAGAGTTCTGGGGGGCACGGAAACACCATATATTTT.